The rows below give T cell receptor beta chains drawn from one sample of a study of blood T cell repertoires in COVID-19. Only in-frame clones appear in the TCRdb table, and some are missing; sequencing was by immunoSEQ multiplex PCR. The sample lists some 90,000 clones, about 89% occurring once. Material for sequencing was peripheral blood. The receptors stem from a woman in her forties or fifties in a cohort sampled during active COVID-19. Each CDR3 is given with its conserved first and last residue. D genes are given only for firm matches. Size is omitted from some rows. Given values are once, few, many or a class for expanded clones.

size | D | J | V | DNA | CDR3
NA | TRBD2 | TRBJ2-1 | TRBV5-4 | TGTGCCAGCAGCATAGCGGGAGGGCCCTACAATGAGCAGTTCTTC | CASSIAGGPYNEQFF
NA | TRBD1 | TRBJ1-2 | TRBV19 | TGTGCCAGTGAAGGGGGCAGACGACCTAACTATGGCTACACCTTC | CASEGGRRPNYGYTF
NA | NA | TRBJ2-1 | TRBV6-5 | TGTGCCAGCAGTTCCTCGGCAGGGGGAGGTCGCAATGAGCAGTTCTTC | CASSSSAGGGRNEQFF
once | NA | TRBJ2-5 | TRBV6-5 | TGTGCCAGCTCATTGGGACGGGGGGAGACCCAGTACTTC | CASSLGRGETQYF
NA | TRBD1 | TRBJ1-5 | TRBV5-8 | TGTGCCAGCAGCTTGGGGACAGGTAGACTCCCATGGCGGCCCCAGCATTTT | CASSLGTGRLPWRPQHF
NA | NA | TRBJ2-2 | TRBV3-1/TRBV3-2 | TGTGCCAGCAGCCAAGACGGCCAGGCGAACACCGGGGAGCTGTTTTTT | CASSQDGQANTGELFF
NA | TRBD1 | TRBJ1-1 | TRBV7-8 | TGTGCCAGCAGCCCTCGGACAGGGGAGGTGGCTGAAGCTTTCTTT | CASSPRTGEVAEAFF
once | TRBD1 | TRBJ2-7 | TRBV30 | TGTGCCTCTTCGGGGCAGGGGGCAACCCTGGGGGAGCAGTACTTC | CASSGQGATLGEQYF
NA | NA | TRBJ2-1 | TRBV6-5 | TGTGCCAGCAGTCATTTAGGGGATTACAATGAGCAGTTCTTC | CASSHLGDYNEQFF
NA | NA | TRBJ1-2 | TRBV5-1 | TGCGCCAGCAGCTTGGCCTCGAGAGGCTACACCTTC | CASSLASRGYTF
NA | NA | TRBJ1-5 | TRBV30 | TGTGCCTGGAGTGTTGGGGGGAGTGTAAATCAGCCCCAGCATTTT | CAWSVGGSVNQPQHF
NA | NA | TRBJ2-7 | TRBV30 | TGTGCCTGGACTACTCACTCCTACGAGCAGTACTTC | CAWTTHSYEQYF
NA | NA | TRBJ2-3 | TRBV24-1 | TGTGCCACCCGGACGGACTCCGATACGCAGTATTTT | CATRTDSDTQYF
NA | NA | TRBJ2-6 | TRBV7-2 | TGTGCCAGCAGCTTAGCACTCTCTGGGGCCAACGTCCTGACTTTC | CASSLALSGANVLTF
NA | TRBD1 | TRBJ1-2 | TRBV19 | TGTGCCAGTAGAAATGTCGGAGGAGGGGGCGACTATGGCTACACCTTC | CASRNVGGGGDYGYTF
NA | TRBD1 | TRBJ1-5 | TRBV2 | TGTGCCAGCAGACAGGGGGCTCAGCCCCAGCATTTT | CASRQGAQPQHF
few | NA | TRBJ2-7 | TRBV5-1 | TGCGCCAGCAGCTTGGACGGAGAAGTCTACGAGCAGTACTTC | CASSLDGEVYEQYF
few | NA | TRBJ2-3 | TRBV21-1 | TGTGCCAGCAGCAATCTTAGTCGGACTAGCGGGATGAGCACAGATACGCAGTATTTT | CASSNLSRTSGMSTDTQYF
NA | NA | TRBJ2-5 | TRBV13 | TGTGCCAGCAGCTTAGGGGGGCGCATGGAGACCCAGTACTTC | CASSLGGRMETQYF
NA | TRBD1 | TRBJ2-2 | TRBV19 | TGTGCCAGTAGTACATGGGACAGGGGCACCGGGGAGCTGTTTTTT | CASSTWDRGTGELFF
NA | NA | TRBJ1-1 | TRBV5-1 | TGCGCCAGCAGTCCACGGGGGAATGGGCGTATAGAAGCTTTCTTT | CASSPRGNGRIEAFF
NA | TRBD2 | TRBJ2-2 | TRBV10-3 | TGTGCCATCAGTGAGTCAGGAGCGGGGAGGAGAAACACCGGGGAGCTGTTTTTT | CAISESGAGRRNTGELFF